This passage covers 7 T cell receptor beta chains from one sample sequenced in a study of Ad26.COV2.S vaccination and SARS-CoV-2 variants. The repertoire was sequenced with immunoSEQ multiplex PCR; TCRdb's copy has only in-frame clones and lacks some. Of 440,000 or so clones listed, 80% to 90% are singletons. Treatment described: some 20 received Ad26.COV2.S at low or high dose, single or two shots; about 5 received placebo; per-sample allocation not given. The investigators took samples on day 63 after the first vaccine or placebo injection. Sequenced here: peripheral blood, sampled in a trial of Ad26.COV2.S vaccine versus placebo. The receptors originated from a person aged 18-65 years who received the Ad26.COV2.S COVID-19 vaccine or a placebo.

The chain has TRBV7-3 and TRBJ2-3; D remains unclear. V was trimmed by 3 bases and J by 6 bases, leaving 10 bases between them. This CDR3 is built from 13 residues. Per germline, CDR1 SGHTA and CDR2 FQGTGA. Written as DNA, the CDR3 is TGTGCCAGCAGCTTGTCCACGCTCGATACGCAGTATTTT. The encoded protein is CASSLSTLDTQYF.

CDR3 loop: CASNDKLRAWETQYF. The CDR3 bases are TGCGCCAGCAACGACAAATTGAGGGCCTGGGAGACCCAGTACTTC. This rearrangement joins TRBV10-2 to TRBJ2-5, with a weak D call TRBD2 (5 bases). Trimming shortened V by 7 bases and J by 5 bases, and 20 bases separated the two germline ends. The length of the CDR3 is 15 residues. Germline loops: CDR1 WSHSY, CDR2 SAAADI.

This clone was seen only once. This chain joins TRBV5-5 and TRBJ2-3, with a weak D call TRBD1 (5 bases). This CDR3 has 14 residues. Trimming took 1 base from V and 9 from J, leaving 15 bases between them. Germline CDR1 SGHKS, CDR2 YYEKEE (reference sequence). The CDR3 spells CASSLLFSGRTQYF. For the CDR3, the DNA is TGTGCCAGCAGCTTGCTTTTTTCAGGGCGGACGCAGTATTTT.

The rearrangement links TRBV11-2 to TRBJ2-3; D tentatively fits TRBD1 or TRBD2 (6 bases each). Looked up from germline, CDR1 is SGHAT and CDR2 is FQNNGV. This CDR3 comprises 14 residues. V dropped 5 bases and J dropped 3 bases, with 12 bases sitting between them. The CDR3, as DNA: TGTGCCAGCAGCCGAGTAGGGGGGACAGATACGCAGTATTTT. Protein product: CASSRVGGTDTQYF.

The chain combines TRBV11-3 with TRBJ2-5; 13 nucleotides line up with TRBD2. The J segment lost 5 bases and the V segment lost 5 bases, leaving 5 bases of the junction unmatched. CDR1 SGHNT and CDR2 YENEEA come from the germline V gene. The CDR3 covers 15 residues. The CDR3 reads CASSRTSGSSETQYF. In DNA form, the CDR3 reads TGTGCCAGCAGCCGGACTAGCGGGAGCTCTGAGACCCAGTACTTC.

The V call is TRBV10-2, the J call TRBJ2-3; D might be TRBD2 (5 bases). The germline CDR1 and CDR2 sequences are WSHSY and SAAADI. Deletions cut 6 bases from V and 3 bases from J, with 13 bases between. This CDR3 is 14 amino acids long. CDR3 sequence reads: CASRGDGLTDTQYF. The CDR3 DNA sequence: TGCGCCAGCAGGGGAGATGGGCTGACAGATACGCAGTATTTT.

The chain couples TRBV5-1 to TRBJ1-1, with D uncertain. V was shortened by 6 bases and J by 0 bases, with 15 bases between the two germline ends. Per the germline V gene, CDR1 is SGHRS and CDR2 is YFSETQ. The CDR3 length is 15 residues. Written as DNA, the CDR3 is TGCGCCAGCAAAAATCGGGAAAATCTGAACACTGAAGCTTTCTTT. This translates into CASKNRENLNTEAFF.